Below are 20 T cell receptor beta chains sequenced from a single sample in a study of CD8 T cells in ankylosing spondylitis. Study-wide results and caveats: Characteristic, it appeared, of ankylosing spondylitis blood was a TCR beta motif of about eight highly homologous variants.

Their recognized antigens are unknown. TCRdb re-called the 5' RACE reads through MiXCR, storing one row per CDR3 protein. The profile shows about 800,000 distinct CDR3 sequences, 12% of them singletons. Material for sequencing was blood, either unsorted or a sorted T cell fraction (not recorded which). The receptors shown here come from a male donor with ankylosing spondylitis.

The sample holds a few counts of this clonotype. The rearrangement links TRBV6-6 to TRBJ2-7; 16 bases agree with TRBD2. Germline loops: CDR1 MNHNY, CDR2 SVGAGI (reference sequence). V gave up 7 bases and J gave up 5 bases; unmatched junction bases: 8. This CDR3 contains 16 residues. CDR3 nucleotides: TGTGCCAGCACCGGGACTAGCGGGAGGGCCCCCAACGAGCAGTACTTC. Translated, it gives CASTGTSGRAPNEQYF.

The chain carries TRBV29-1 and TRBJ2-3; tentatively, D is TRBD1 or TRBD2 (5 bases each). The CDR3 consists of 13 residues. The V end was cut by 1 base, the J end by 9 bases, with 14 bases between. In germline, CDR1 is SQVTM, CDR2 ANQGSEA. The CDR3 DNA reads TGCAGCGTTGAAGCAATGGGACCCAGGACGCAGTATTTT. As protein: CSVEAMGPRTQYF.

This clonotype was counted at least ten times. The genes are TRBV20-1 and TRBJ2-7, with D tentatively TRBD1 or TRBD2 (5 bases each). The CDR3 runs to 13 residues. Between the trimmed V and J ends, which lost 5 bases and 3 bases, there was a span of 14 bases. The germline V gene encodes CDR1 DFQATT and CDR2 SNEGSKA (reference sequence). The CDR3 region is CSAHPGPYYEQYF. CDR3 sequence (DNA): TGCAGTGCTCATCCGGGACCCTACTACGAGCAGTACTTC.

The chain is built from TRBV5-1 and TRBJ2-1; 12 nucleotides match TRBD2. The trim removed 4 bases at V and 9 bases at J, leaving 8 bases unmatched. Germline assignment: CDR1 SGHRS and CDR2 YFSETQ. This CDR3 region has 15 residues. DNA of the CDR3: TGCGCCAGCAGCCCCGGACTAGCGGGATTCACTGAGCAGTTCTTC. Translating it yields CASSPGLAGFTEQFF.

The rearrangement uses TRBV10-3 and TRBJ1-5; 9 bases fit TRBD1. CDR1 and CDR2 (germline): ENHRY, SYGVKD. The CDR3 consists of 16 residues. V lost 10 bases and J lost 6; bases outside the gene matches: 16. CDR3 amino acids: CATAQGARSSGQPQHF. CDR3 DNA: TGTGCCACCGCACAGGGGGCCCGCTCATCGGGTCAGCCCCAGCATTTT.

This clonotype was observed many times. CDR3: CSAGAVSASYEQYF. In DNA form, the CDR3 reads TGCAGTGCGGGGGCTGTCTCCGCCTCCTACGAGCAGTACTTC. The genes are TRBV20-1 and TRBJ2-7, with D perhaps matching TRBD1 (6 bases). With 6 bases removed from V and 0 bases from J, the gap between germline ends came to 15 bases. From germline, CDR1 is DFQATT and CDR2 SNEGSKA (reference sequence). This CDR3 is built from 14 residues.

This clonotype was detected a few times. V and J are TRBV6-2 or TRBV6-3 and TRBJ2-1, with 9 bases identical to TRBD1. The germline V gene encodes CDR1 MNHEY and CDR2 SVGEGT. CDR3 size: 15 residues. Unmatched junction bases numbered 9, after V lost 4 bases and J lost 8 bases. CDR3 nucleotide sequence: TGTGCCAGCAGTTCCCGGGACAGGGCCCAATATGAGCAGTTCTTC. It specifies CASSSRDRAQYEQFF.

This clonotype was counted many times. CDR3 sequence (DNA): TGTGCCAGCAGCGGCCGTAACAAGGATACGCAGTATTTT. This encodes CASSGRNKDTQYF. The chain joins TRBV7-2 to TRBJ2-3; D remains unclear. This CDR3 spans 13 amino acids. Per germline, CDR1 SGHTA and CDR2 FQGNSA. V shed 5 bases and J shed 6 bases, with 12 bases lying between them.

The chain combines TRBV6-6 with TRBJ2-5; D is ambiguous. This CDR3 has 13 amino acids. Per germline, CDR1 MNHNY and CDR2 SVGAGI (reference sequence). Deletions cut 11 bases from V and 0 bases from J, with 13 bases between. CDR3 in amino acids: CAGQSGYQETQYF. Here the CDR3 DNA reads TGTGCCGGCCAGTCCGGGTACCAAGAGACCCAGTACTTC.

This clonotype was found a few times. The gene calls are TRBV6-1 and TRBJ1-2; D unresolved. Germline V gene data show CDR1 as MNHNS and CDR2 as SASEGT. There are 15 residues in the CDR3. Trimming stripped 4 bases from V and 5 bases from J, with 17 bases between. Written as DNA, the CDR3 is TGTGCCAGCAGTGGAACCGTCCCGACCTCTTATGGCTACACCTTC. It is translated as CASSGTVPTSYGYTF.

V and J are TRBV20-1 and TRBJ2-5, with D hard to call. Looked up from germline, CDR1 is DFQATT and CDR2 is SNEGSKA (reference sequence). Trimming pared 1 base from V and 7 bases from J, leaving 13 bases between. The CDR3 loop spans 13 amino acids. The CDR3 sequence: CSARVPHFPTQYF. The CDR3 DNA reads as TGCAGTGCTAGAGTACCACATTTCCCGACCCAGTACTTC.

The chain uses TRBV20-1 and TRBJ1-1; 7 bases map to TRBD1. Germline V lookup: CDR1 DFQATT, CDR2 SNEGSKA (reference sequence). CDR3 length equals 15 residues. V was pared by 0 bases and J by 1 base, with 5 bases of the junction left unmatched. The CDR3 DNA sequence: TGCAGTGCTAGAGATGGCGGGACAGAGAACACTGAAGCTTTCTTT. Encoded protein: CSARDGGTENTEAFF.

This clonotype showed up many times. The V gene is TRBV7-3, the J gene TRBJ2-3; D not certain. V lost 5 bases, J lost 5 bases, and 23 bases lay in between. Germline V gene data show CDR1 as SGHTA and CDR2 as FQGTGA. The CDR3 contains 17 residues. CDR3 residues: CASSQHADLRKVDTQYF. In DNA, the CDR3 is TGTGCCAGCAGCCAACATGCAGACCTGCGTAAGGTAGATACGCAGTATTTT.

V and J are TRBV29-1 and TRBJ2-1; D is possibly TRBD2 (6 bases). V lost 6 bases to trimming and J lost 8 bases, with 17 bases between them. In germline, CDR1 is SQVTM, CDR2 ANQGSEA. This CDR3 spans 13 amino acids. The CDR3 nucleotides read TGCAGCGTGGCGCCCCGGGGGTTCGATGAGCAGTTCTTC. Its translation: CSVAPRGFDEQFF.

This clonotype showed up just a few times. V usage is TRBV20-1 and J usage is TRBJ2-2; 8 nucleotides match TRBD1. The CDR3 runs to 15 residues. Trimming took 1 base from V and 4 from J; bases not matched to a gene: 5. CDR1 is DFQATT, CDR2 SNEGSKA, per germline (reference sequence). CDR3 residues: CSARALTGGTGELFF. CDR3 nucleotides: TGCAGTGCTAGAGCTCTTACAGGGGGCACCGGGGAGCTGTTTTTT.

This chain links TRBV11-1 with TRBJ2-5; maybe TRBD2 (6 bases). V was pared by 4 bases and J by 2 bases, with 17 bases between. CDR3 length: 16 amino acids. Per the germline V gene, CDR1 is SGHAT and CDR2 is FQDESV (reference sequence). The CDR3 loop reads CASSSILLARQETQYF. The CDR3 region has the DNA TGTGCCAGCAGCTCCATCCTACTAGCTCGACAAGAGACCCAGTACTTC.

This clonotype was counted only a few times. The chain recombines TRBV5-5 with TRBJ2-3; TRBD1 is a possible D gene (6 bases). The germline V and J ends were trimmed by 2 bases and 2 bases, with 15 bases remaining between them. This CDR3 contains 16 residues. Germline V gene data show CDR1 as SGHKS and CDR2 as YYEKEE (reference sequence). Written as DNA, the CDR3 is TGTGCCAGCAGCTTCGGGCAGGGGAAGGTCACAGATACGCAGTATTTT. This codes for CASSFGQGKVTDTQYF. The whole variable domain, filled in from reference TRBV5-5 and TRBJ2-3, reads DAGVTQSPTHLIKTRGQQVTLRCSPISGHKSVSWYQQVLGQGPQFIFQYYEKEERGRGNFPDRFSARQFPNYSSELNVNALLLGDSALYLCASSFGQGKVTDTQYFGPGTRLTVL.

Only a few counts were recorded for this clonotype. The chain carries TRBV20-1 and TRBJ2-1; possibly TRBD1 for D (5 bases). The V gene's germline CDR1 is DFQATT and CDR2 SNEGSKA (reference sequence). The CDR3 runs to 15 residues. V dropped 0 bases and J dropped 1 base, with 10 bases sitting between them. CDR3 in DNA: TGCAGTGCTAGAGATCCCGGACAATCCTACAATGAGCAGTTCTTC. Its protein is CSARDPGQSYNEQFF.

In this sample, this clonotype turned up many times. The chain is built from TRBV5-1 and TRBJ2-3; D assignment may be TRBD1 or TRBD2 (5 bases each). V gave up 4 bases and J gave up 4 bases, with 19 bases separating them. The CDR3 loop spans 16 amino acids. Germline V gene lookup returns CDR1 SGHRS and CDR2 YFSETQ. As DNA, the CDR3 is TGCGCCAGCAGCAGGAATCCAAGAGGGGCCGCAGATACGCAGTATTTT. Residues: CASSRNPRGAADTQYF.

This clonotype was observed a handful of times. The CDR3 spells CSARRDSQETQYF. CDR3 coding DNA: TGCAGTGCTCGCCGGGACAGCCAAGAGACCCAGTACTTC. This chain uses TRBV20-1 with TRBJ2-5; TRBD1 aligns across 7 bases. Trimming at V came to 5 bases and at J to 1 base, leaving 4 bases not matched to a gene. The CDR3 loop spans 13 amino acids. The germline CDR1 and CDR2 sequences are DFQATT and SNEGSKA (reference sequence).